This TCR beta chain was sequenced in a study of post-analysis software for immune sequencing data (dated by TCRdb to the mid-2010s). Regarding the complete study: Disease courses on record covered relapsing-remitting, secondary progressive and progressive-relapsing multiple sclerosis, though some patients had no subtype annotation. A subset of samples was prepared in parallel using single-end sample barcoding, then pooled and co-amplified after Illumina adapter ligation. The patient repertoires were compared against around 11 previously published healthy control repertoires obtained from donors aged about 6 to 26 years. General findings and caveats noted by the study authors: Direct clustering with F measure revealed strong co-clustering of samples prepared in the same batch, which led to a batch-effect correction. Significantly lower normalized Chao1 diversity was found in multiple sclerosis patients than in controls, suggesting substantial peripheral T-cell clonal expansion. Patients showed significantly higher frequencies than controls for about 5 TRBV segments, among them TRBV5-6, TRBV5-1 and TRBV20-1. The multiple sclerosis patient group was slightly younger than the control group.

TCR beta repertoires were profiled from peripheral blood of some 13 young patients with multiple sclerosis to demonstrate the VDJtools post-analysis software. The multiple sclerosis patients were children and adolescents ranging in age from 6 to 15 years. From the cysteine up to the phenylalanine, the CDR3 has a length of 15 residues. CDR3 DNA only is kept here, 45 bases in frame from base 1. As encoded in the germline V gene, CDR1 is MNHEY while CDR2 is SVGAGI. Trimming takes 2 bases from V and 2 bases from J, and the germline ends sit 12 bases apart. Receptor libraries were prepared by PCR. Sequencer: Illumina HiSeq 2500. Unique molecular identifiers were incorporated into TCR beta cDNA libraries to reduce PCR and sequencing biases. Every 1 to 10 million input T cells yielded about 500,000 cDNA molecules, meaning each molecule approximated one T cell. The same protocol used for the earlier healthy control dataset was applied to prepare and sequence the patient libraries. Samples belonging to the same batch were prepared together, multiplexed and sequenced on a shared HiSeq lane. Turning to the authors' computational methods: Raw barcoded reads were processed with MIGEC, and single-read molecular identifier groups were discarded before consensus assembly and CDR3 extraction. Clonotype tables were post-analysed with VDJtools, normalizing diversity by down-sampling all datasets to the smallest sample size. Repertoire overlap clustering matched CDR3 amino acid but not nucleotide sequences to correct batch-related cross-sample contamination. The public sequencing data were trimmed at Q25 with fastp and processed into clonotypes with MiXCR by TCRdb, which kept only in-frame beta chains. Each CDR3 protein gets just one entry, which takes the most common genes and DNA from the rows behind it. These V and J calls rely on TCRdb rather than the paper's analysis. This sample gives about 570,000 distinct CDR3 sequences in total; approximately 31% of them show up just once. The ten largest make up about 6% of the sample.

In this sample, this clonotype turned up a few times. This receptor's antigen is unknown. Within one base of it there is no much larger clone, and no base qualities were kept. The TCR sequence derives from a girl younger than 18 with multiple sclerosis. The chain employs TRBV6-5 and TRBJ1-1; the D gene identity is not certain. The sequenced material came from blood. The CDR3 sequence is CASSYDGPQNTEAFF. At the DNA level, the sequence is TGTGCCAGCAGTTACGACGGACCTCAAAACACTGAAGCTTTCTTT.